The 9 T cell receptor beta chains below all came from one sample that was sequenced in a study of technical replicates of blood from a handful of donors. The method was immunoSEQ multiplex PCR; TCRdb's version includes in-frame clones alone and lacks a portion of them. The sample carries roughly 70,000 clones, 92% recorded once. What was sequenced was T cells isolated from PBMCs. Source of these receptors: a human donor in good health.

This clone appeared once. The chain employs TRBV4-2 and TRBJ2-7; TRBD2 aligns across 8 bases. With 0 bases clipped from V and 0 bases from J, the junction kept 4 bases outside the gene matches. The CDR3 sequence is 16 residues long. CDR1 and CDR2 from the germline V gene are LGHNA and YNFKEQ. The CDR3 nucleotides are TGTGCCAGCAGCCAAGATGGGACTAGATACTCCTACGAGCAGTACTTC. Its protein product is CASSQDGTRYSYEQYF.

The CDR3 DNA reads TGTGCCAGCAGCCGGGACGGCCTAGCGGGAGCGTACAATGAGCAGTTCTTC. This codes for CASSRDGLAGAYNEQFF. This chain joins TRBV5-4 and TRBJ2-1, with 10 bases identical to TRBD2. Germline lookup yields CDR1 SGHNT and CDR2 YYREEE (reference sequence). J gave up 4 bases and V 4 bases, and 11 bases lay outside the gene matches. The CDR3 is made up of 17 amino acids.

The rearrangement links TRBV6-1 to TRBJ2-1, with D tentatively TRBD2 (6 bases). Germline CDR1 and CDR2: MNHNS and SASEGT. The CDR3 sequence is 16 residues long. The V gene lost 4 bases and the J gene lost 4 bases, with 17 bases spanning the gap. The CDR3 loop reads CASSVYPGTPYNEQFF. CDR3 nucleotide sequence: TGTGCCAGCAGTGTATATCCAGGGACTCCTTACAATGAGCAGTTCTTC.

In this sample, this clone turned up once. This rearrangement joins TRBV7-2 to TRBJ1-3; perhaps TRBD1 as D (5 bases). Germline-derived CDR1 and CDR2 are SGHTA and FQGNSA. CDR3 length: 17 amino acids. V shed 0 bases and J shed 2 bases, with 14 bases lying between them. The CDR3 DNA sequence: TGTGCCAGCAGCTTAGCGCTATATAGGGGCACTGGAAACACCATATATTTT. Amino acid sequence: CASSLALYRGTGNTIYF.

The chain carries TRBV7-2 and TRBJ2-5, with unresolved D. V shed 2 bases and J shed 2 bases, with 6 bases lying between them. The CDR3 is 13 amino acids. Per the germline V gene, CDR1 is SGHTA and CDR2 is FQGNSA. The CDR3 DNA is TGTGCCAGCAGCTTAAGAGCTCAAGAGACCCAGTACTTC. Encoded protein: CASSLRAQETQYF.

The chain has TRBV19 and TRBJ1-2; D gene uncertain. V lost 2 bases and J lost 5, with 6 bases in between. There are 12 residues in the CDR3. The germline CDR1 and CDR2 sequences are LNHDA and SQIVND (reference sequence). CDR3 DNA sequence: TGTGCCAGTAGTATAACCGGGTATGGCTACACCTTC. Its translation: CASSITGYGYTF.

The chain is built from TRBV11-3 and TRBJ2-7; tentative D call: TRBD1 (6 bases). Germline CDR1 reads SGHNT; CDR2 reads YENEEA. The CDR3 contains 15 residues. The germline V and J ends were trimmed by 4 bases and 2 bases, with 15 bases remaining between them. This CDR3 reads CASSSSYRAPYEQYF. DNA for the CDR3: TGTGCCAGCAGCTCATCATACAGGGCCCCCTACGAGCAGTACTTC.

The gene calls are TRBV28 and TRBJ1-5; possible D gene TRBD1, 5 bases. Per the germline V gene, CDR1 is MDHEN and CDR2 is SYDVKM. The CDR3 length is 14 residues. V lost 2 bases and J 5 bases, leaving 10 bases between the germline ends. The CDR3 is CASSLLAGYQPQHF. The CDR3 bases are TGTGCCAGCAGTTTACTGGCAGGGTATCAGCCCCAGCATTTT.

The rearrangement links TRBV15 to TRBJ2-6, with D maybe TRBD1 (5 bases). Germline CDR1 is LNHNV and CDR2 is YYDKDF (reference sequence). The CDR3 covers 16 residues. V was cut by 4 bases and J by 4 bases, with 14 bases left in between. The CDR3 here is CATSKRTGLGANVLTF. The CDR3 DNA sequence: TGTGCCACCAGCAAACGCACAGGCTTGGGGGCCAACGTCCTGACTTTC.